The rows below give T cell receptor beta chains drawn from one sample of a study of shared clonotypes between healthy human individuals. The repertoire was sequenced with immunoSEQ multiplex PCR; TCRdb's copy has only in-frame clones and lacks some. This sample has about 2.4 million clones, with 80% to 95% found just once. Sequenced input: naive CD4+ T cells from PBMCs. The receptors here all came from a man between 18 and 35 years old in good health. Some clones in this sample may be carry-over from other donors' samples. Both conserved end residues are part of each CDR3. D genes are given only for firm matches. Where a row states a size, it is once, few, many or the class of an expanded clone; other rows omit it.

TRBV13	TRBJ2-7	-	TRBD1	CASSFSRDRNSYEQYF	TGTGCCAGCAGCTTTTCGAGGGACAGAAACTCCTACGAGCAGTACTTC
TRBV6-6	TRBJ1-1	-	-	CASSYASLLNTEAFF	TGTGCCAGCAGTTACGCAAGTCTCCTGAACACTGAAGCTTTCTTT
TRBV18	TRBJ2-1	-	TRBD2	CASSPLELAGGPEQFF	TGTGCCAGCTCACCATTGGAGCTAGCGGGAGGGCCTGAGCAGTTCTTC
TRBV2	TRBJ2-1	-	-	CASRGRWGYNEQFF	TGTGCCAGCAGGGGACGGTGGGGCTACAATGAGCAGTTCTTC
TRBV7-9	TRBJ1-4	-	-	CASSLTGPTNEKLFF	TGTGCCAGCAGCTTAACTGGCCCAACTAATGAAAAACTGTTTTTT
TRBV2	TRBJ2-7	-	TRBD2	CASSDGGTSGRVRYEQYF	TGTGCCAGCAGTGATGGGGGGACTAGCGGGAGGGTGAGGTACGAGCAGTACTTC
TRBV28	TRBJ1-1	-	-	CASTSPGGHTEAFF	TGTGCCAGCACCAGTCCCGGGGGGCACACTGAAGCTTTCTTT
TRBV28	TRBJ1-2	-	TRBD1	CASSATGARYGYTF	TGTGCCAGCAGCGCTACAGGGGCCCGATATGGCTACACCTTC
TRBV28	TRBJ1-5	-	-	CASRLGGSNQPQHF	TGTGCCAGCAGGCTGGGGGGGAGCAATCAGCCCCAGCATTTT
TRBV11-2	TRBJ2-7	once	TRBD2	CASSSPTWGGDYEQYF	TGTGCCAGCAGCTCTCCTACTTGGGGAGGGGACTACGAGCAGTACTTC
TRBV2	TRBJ2-7	-	TRBD2	CASSEDWAGGYEQYF	TGTGCCAGCAGTGAAGACTGGGCGGGAGGCTACGAGCAGTACTTC
TRBV7-2	TRBJ1-1	-	-	CASSIRANTEAFF	TGTGCCAGCAGTATACGGGCGAACACTGAAGCTTTCTTT
TRBV7-9	TRBJ2-2	-	TRBD1	CASSSTGVNTGELFF	TGTGCCAGCAGCTCGACAGGGGTCAACACCGGGGAGCTGTTTTTT
TRBV9	TRBJ2-1	-	-	CASSEPGTVSYNEQFF	TGTGCCAGCAGCGAACCCGGAACGGTCTCCTACAATGAGCAGTTCTTC
TRBV30	TRBJ2-7	once	-	CAWRGGAGHEQYF	TGTGCCTGGAGAGGGGGAGCGGGACACGAGCAGTACTTC
TRBV29-1	TRBJ2-7	once	-	CSVVGGGNEQYF	TGCAGCGTTGTCGGGGGTGGAAACGAGCAGTACTTC
TRBV10-3	TRBJ2-1	-	-	CAITEGGGDHNEQFF	TGTGCCATCACTGAGGGTGGAGGGGACCATAATGAGCAGTTCTTC
TRBV5-4	TRBJ1-1	-	-	CASSLYSGAGTEAFF	TGTGCCAGCAGCCTCTACTCAGGGGCTGGCACTGAAGCTTTCTTT
TRBV27	TRBJ2-7	-	TRBD2	CASSPAGVSDEQYF	TGTGCCAGCAGTCCAGCGGGAGTTTCGGACGAGCAGTACTTC
TRBV28	TRBJ1-3	-	-	CASRNDLRFSGNTIYF	TGTGCCAGCCGAAACGACCTCAGATTCTCTGGAAACACCATATATTTT
TRBV28	TRBJ2-7	-	-	CASSPGPLYYEQYF	TGTGCCAGCAGTCCGGGACCGCTTTACTACGAGCAGTACTTC
TRBV7-9	TRBJ1-5	-	-	CASSLGNWQREGQPQHF	TGTGCCAGCAGCTTGGGAAACTGGCAGCGAGAGGGTCAGCCCCAGCATTTT
TRBV7-9	TRBJ2-7	-	-	CASSPTVPYEQYF	TGTGCCAGCAGCCCTACGGTCCCCTACGAGCAGTACTTC
TRBV21-1	TRBJ2-3	once	-	CASSKYQGLSTDTQYF	TGTGCCAGCAGCAAATATCAGGGCCTTAGCACAGATACGCAGTATTTT
TRBV11-3	TRBJ2-1	-	TRBD2	CASSLEGTMGYNEQFF	TGTGCCAGCAGCTTAGAGGGGACTATGGGGTACAATGAGCAGTTCTTC
TRBV28	TRBJ2-7	-	-	CASHSTYAGGEQYF	TGTGCCAGCCATAGCACCTACGCCGGGGGAGAGCAGTACTTC
TRBV27	TRBJ1-1	-	-	CAEGRARVETEAFF	TGTGCTGAGGGGCGGGCCAGGGTAGAAACTGAAGCTTTCTTT
TRBV19	TRBJ2-5	-	-	CASMRTGVQETQYF	TGTGCCAGTATGAGAACCGGGGTCCAAGAGACCCAGTACTTC
TRBV18	TRBJ1-1	-	-	CASSPAVMNTEAFF	TGTGCCAGCTCACCGGCAGTCATGAACACTGAAGCTTTCTTT
TRBV2	TRBJ2-1	-	-	CASWGIGSNEQFF	TGTGCCAGCTGGGGAATCGGCTCCAATGAGCAGTTCTTC
TRBV7-9	TRBJ1-5	-	TRBD1	CASSLGTDHQPQHF	TGTGCCAGCAGCCTCGGGACAGATCATCAGCCCCAGCATTTT
TRBV7-6	TRBJ2-5	-	-	CASSTSGGRLPILETQYF	TGTGCCAGCAGCACTAGTGGGGGTCGGCTACCGATACTCGAGACCCAGTACTTC
TRBV27	TRBJ1-1	-	-	CASINRGILGTEAFF	TGTGCCAGCATCAATCGGGGGATCCTGGGGACTGAAGCTTTCTTT
TRBV28	TRBJ2-3	-	-	CASSLFSAGSTDTQYF	TGTGCCAGCAGTTTATTCAGTGCAGGGAGCACAGATACGCAGTATTTT
TRBV23-1	TRBJ1-4	-	-	CASSPIRQRKLFF	TGCGCCAGCAGTCCAATACGACAGAGAAAACTGTTTTTT
TRBV2	TRBJ2-3	-	-	CASSETFVELRPSTDTQYF	TGTGCCAGCAGTGAAACGTTTGTAGAGCTAAGACCCAGCACAGATACGCAGTATTTT
TRBV7-3	TRBJ2-1	-	-	CASSPSAYNEQFF	TGTGCCAGCAGCCCCAGCGCCTACAATGAGCAGTTCTTC
TRBV7-9	TRBJ2-1	-	-	CASSLGGPPYNEQFF	TGTGCCAGCAGCTTAGGAGGCCCACCCTACAATGAGCAGTTCTTC
TRBV6-5	TRBJ1-4	-	-	CASSYSRLNEKLFF	TGTGCCAGCAGTTACTCGAGGCTGAATGAAAAACTGTTTTTT
TRBV28	TRBJ1-1	-	-	CASSQGYAEAFF	TGTGCCAGCAGCCAGGGTTACGCTGAAGCTTTCTTT
TRBV4-2	TRBJ1-2	-	TRBD1	CASSQFVSDRGHGYTF	TGTGCCAGCAGCCAATTTGTTTCCGACAGGGGGCATGGCTACACCTTC
TRBV28	TRBJ2-1	-	TRBD2	CASSDREGRFF	TGTGCCAGCAGCGACCGGGAGGGGCGGTTCTTC
TRBV7-3	TRBJ2-2	-	-	CASSSQGNTGELFF	TGTGCCAGCAGCTCACAGGGGAACACCGGGGAGCTGTTTTTT
TRBV6-6	TRBJ2-3	-	-	CASSRTLDTQYF	TGTGCCAGCAGTCGGACACTAGATACGCAGTATTTT
TRBV5-1	TRBJ1-4	-	TRBD1	CASSLGTGQGEKLFF	TGCGCCAGCAGCTTGGGGACCGGACAGGGGGAAAAACTGTTTTTT
TRBV11-1	TRBJ1-5	-	-	CASSLAQNQPQHF	TGTGCCAGCAGCTTAGCCCAAAATCAGCCCCAGCATTTT
TRBV6-1	TRBJ2-7	-	-	CASRQGSSYEQYF	TGTGCCAGCAGGCAGGGGAGTTCCTACGAGCAGTACTTC
TRBV9	TRBJ1-2	-	-	CASSVEPRWATYGYTF	TGTGCCAGCAGCGTAGAGCCCCGTTGGGCGACTTATGGCTACACCTTC
TRBV29-1	TRBJ2-6	-	-	CSVALTGTSGANVLTF	TGCAGCGTTGCCCTGACTGGGACCTCTGGGGCCAACGTCCTGACTTTC
TRBV28	TRBJ1-3	-	-	CASSPESERGNTIYF	TGTGCCAGCAGTCCCGAATCAGAGAGGGGGAACACCATATATTTT
TRBV7-2	TRBJ2-5	-	TRBD2	CASSSQGLAGEETQYF	TGTGCCAGCAGCTCCCAGGGACTAGCGGGAGAAGAGACCCAGTACTTC
TRBV14	TRBJ1-1	-	-	CASSHLLQGTTNTEAFF	TGTGCCAGCAGCCACCTCCTCCAAGGGACAACGAACACTGAAGCTTTCTTT
TRBV29-1	TRBJ1-2	once	-	CSVGDNYGYTF	TGCAGCGTTGGGGACAACTATGGCTACACCTTC